Listed below are T cell receptor beta chains from one sample, sequenced in a study of T cell responses to AZD1222 COVID-19 vaccine. This table comes from immunoSEQ multiplex PCR, and its TCRdb copy is limited to in-frame clones, with some not included. The table lists some 120,000 clones, around 94% of them singletons. Sample: peripheral blood, taken 28 days after the second AZD1222 dose. The receptors derive from an adult who received the AZD1222 COVID-19 vaccine. The CDR3 runs from the conserved cysteine through the conserved F or W. The order of the fields is D gene, J gene, clone size, V gene, CDR3 length, CDR3 protein, CDR3 DNA. D genes are given only for firm matches. Only some rows state a clone size, as once, few, many or a class for expanded clones.

TRBD2,TRBJ2-5,once,TRBV5-1,14,CASSLFTGGETQYF,TGCGCCAGCAGCTTGTTCACGGGAGGAGAGACCCAGTACTTC
NA,TRBJ2-2,once,TRBV4-1,16,CASSQDDRLNTGELFF,TGCGCCAGCAGCCAAGATGACAGGCTGAACACCGGGGAGCTGTTTTTT
TRBD2,TRBJ2-1,NA,TRBV27,15,CASSLGGSGFNEQFF,TGTGCCAGCAGTTTGGGCGGGAGTGGTTTCAATGAGCAGTTCTTC
NA,TRBJ2-5,NA,TRBV19,16,CASSIDQGSRPETQYF,TGTGCCAGTAGTATAGATCAAGGTAGCCGTCCTGAGACCCAGTACTTC
NA,TRBJ2-7,NA,TRBV6-5,15,CASSRGLGTNYEQYF,TGTGCCAGCAGCCGCGGCCTCGGGACAAACTACGAGCAGTACTTC
NA,TRBJ1-2,NA,TRBV28,13,CASKDGTNYGYTF,TGTGCCAGCAAAGATGGGACTAACTATGGCTACACCTTC
NA,TRBJ1-5,NA,TRBV15,14,CATSYPPSNQPQHF,TGTGCCACCAGCTACCCTCCAAGCAATCAGCCCCAGCATTTT
TRBD2,TRBJ2-7,NA,TRBV4-1,16,CASSQELAGGTYEQYF,TGCGCCAGCAGCCAAGAGTTAGCGGGAGGGACCTACGAGCAGTACTTC
NA,TRBJ2-5,NA,TRBV6-5,14,CASSYRPSQETQYF,TGTGCCAGCAGTTATAGGCCTAGCCAAGAGACCCAGTACTTC
NA,TRBJ1-5,NA,TRBV9,15,CASSPLGQRNQPQHF,TGTGCCAGCAGCCCCCTCGGGCAGCGCAATCAGCCCCAGCATTTT
TRBD1,TRBJ1-2,NA,TRBV15,18,CATSRASPRGGTNYGYTF,TGTGCCACCAGCAGAGCCTCCCCCAGGGGGGGAACTAACTATGGCTACACCTTC
NA,TRBJ1-5,NA,TRBV28,14,CASSWGSRNQPQHF,TGTGCCAGCAGTTGGGGCAGCCGAAATCAGCCCCAGCATTTT
NA,TRBJ2-7,NA,TRBV21-1,13,CASSKVVGSEQYF,TGTGCCAGCAGCAAGGTTGTGGGGAGTGAGCAGTACTTC
TRBD2,TRBJ2-3,NA,TRBV5-1,16,CASSQGLAGSTDTQYF,TGCGCCAGCAGCCAAGGACTAGCGGGCAGCACAGATACGCAGTATTTT
TRBD1,TRBJ1-2,NA,TRBV5-5,16,CASSLEGQGGRYGYTF,TGTGCCAGCAGCTTGGAAGGACAGGGCGGAAGGTATGGCTACACCTTC
NA,TRBJ2-2,NA,TRBV11-3,12,CASSLRTGELFF,TGTGCCAGCAGCTTACGAACGGGGGAGCTGTTTTTT
TRBD2,TRBJ2-1,NA,TRBV2,15,CASSGSGLAGDEQFF,TGTGCCAGCAGTGGATCGGGACTAGCGGGAGATGAGCAGTTCTTC
TRBD1,TRBJ1-5,NA,TRBV19,17,CASSTTGGGFGNQPQHF,TGTGCCAGTAGTACCACAGGGGGCGGTTTCGGCAATCAGCCCCAGCATTTT
TRBD2,TRBJ2-7,NA,TRBV10-1,16,CASSESLASGIHEQYF,TGCGCCAGCAGTGAGTCTCTGGCTAGCGGGATTCACGAGCAGTACTTC
TRBD2,TRBJ2-1,NA,TRBV18,17,CASSRGLAGGSYNEQFF,TGTGCCAGCTCACGGGGACTAGCGGGAGGTTCTTACAATGAGCAGTTCTTC
NA,TRBJ2-7,NA,TRBV5-1,15,CASSQLGGGINEQYF,TGCGCCAGCAGCCAGCTCGGAGGGGGGATCAACGAGCAGTACTTC
NA,TRBJ1-4,once,TRBV3-1/TRBV3-2,14,CASSAHGLDEKLFF,TGTGCCAGCAGCGCCCACGGTCTCGATGAAAAACTGTTTTTT
TRBD1,TRBJ1-2,NA,TRBV2,12,CASSRDRGGYTF,TGTGCCAGCAGCCGGGACAGGGGTGGCTACACCTTC
NA,TRBJ1-6,NA,TRBV9,16,CASSVFGSGDNSPLHF,TGTGCCAGCAGCGTCTTCGGATCGGGGGATAATTCACCCCTCCACTTT
NA,TRBJ2-5,NA,TRBV6-5,13,CASISSGQETQYF,TGTGCCAGCATATCCAGCGGCCAAGAGACCCAGTACTTC
TRBD1,TRBJ2-7,NA,TRBV11-2,13,CASSLDREYEQYF,TGTGCCAGCAGCCTTGACAGGGAGTACGAGCAGTACTTC